Given below is one T cell receptor (beta chain) in context. Germline CDR1 reads MGHRA; CDR2 reads YSYEKL. The V gene end was trimmed by 0 bases and the J gene end by 5 bases; junction bases not matched to a gene: 10. The CDR3 is 17 amino acids. The sample belongs to a study of blood T cell repertoires in COVID-19. Study overall: T cells, B-cell-depleted T cells, or PBMCs provided the cDNA or gDNA that served as material.

Some clones are missing from TCRdb's copy, which holds only in-frame ones; the method was immunoSEQ multiplex PCR. The profile shows under 140,000 clones, around 80% of them singletons. The source material was peripheral blood. The clonotype was recovered from a woman of 80 years or more with acute or convalescent COVID-19. The rearrangement joins TRBV4-1 to TRBJ2-7; 10 bases fit TRBD1. CDR3 sequence (DNA): TGCGCCAGCAGCCAAGATAGTACGGGACAGGGGTACCACGAGCAGTACTTC. Translated: CASSQDSTGQGYHEQYF.